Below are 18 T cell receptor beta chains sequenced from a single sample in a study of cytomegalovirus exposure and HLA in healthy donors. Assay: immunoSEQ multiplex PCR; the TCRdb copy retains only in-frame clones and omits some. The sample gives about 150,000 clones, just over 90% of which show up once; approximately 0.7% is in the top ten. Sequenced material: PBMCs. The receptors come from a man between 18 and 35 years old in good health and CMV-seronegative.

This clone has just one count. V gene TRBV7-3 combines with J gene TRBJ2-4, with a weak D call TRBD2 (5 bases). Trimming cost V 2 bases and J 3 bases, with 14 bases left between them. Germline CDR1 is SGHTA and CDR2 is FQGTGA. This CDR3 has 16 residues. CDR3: CASSLAPVRDKNIQYF. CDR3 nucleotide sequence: TGTGCCAGCAGCTTAGCCCCCGTCCGGGACAAAAACATTCAGTACTTC.

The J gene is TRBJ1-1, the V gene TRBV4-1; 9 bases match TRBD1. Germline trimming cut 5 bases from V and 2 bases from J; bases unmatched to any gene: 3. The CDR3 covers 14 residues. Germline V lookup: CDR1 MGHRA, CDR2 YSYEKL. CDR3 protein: CASSKDRGNTEAFF. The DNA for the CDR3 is TGCGCCAGCAGCAAGGACAGGGGAAACACTGAAGCTTTCTTT.

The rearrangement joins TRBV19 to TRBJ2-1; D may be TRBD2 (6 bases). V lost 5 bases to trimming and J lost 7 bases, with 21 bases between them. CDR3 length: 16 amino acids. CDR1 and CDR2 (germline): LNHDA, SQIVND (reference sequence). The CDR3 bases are TGTGCCAGTAGTCTGGTTGGAGGGAGTGGTTGGAATGAGCAGTTCTTC. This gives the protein CASSLVGGSGWNEQFF.

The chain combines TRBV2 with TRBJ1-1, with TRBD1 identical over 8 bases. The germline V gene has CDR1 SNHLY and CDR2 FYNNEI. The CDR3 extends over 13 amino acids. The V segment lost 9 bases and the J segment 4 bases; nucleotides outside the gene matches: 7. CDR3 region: CARTGGRVTEAFF. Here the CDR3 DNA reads TGTGCCAGAACAGGGGGTCGGGTCACTGAAGCTTTCTTT.

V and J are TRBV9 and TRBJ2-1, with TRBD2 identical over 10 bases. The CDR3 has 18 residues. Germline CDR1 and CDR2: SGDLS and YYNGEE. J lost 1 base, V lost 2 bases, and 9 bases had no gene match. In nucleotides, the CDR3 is TGTGCCAGCAGCGTCGGCCCAGCGGGAGGGCCGTCCTACAATGAGCAGTTCTTC. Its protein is CASSVGPAGGPSYNEQFF.

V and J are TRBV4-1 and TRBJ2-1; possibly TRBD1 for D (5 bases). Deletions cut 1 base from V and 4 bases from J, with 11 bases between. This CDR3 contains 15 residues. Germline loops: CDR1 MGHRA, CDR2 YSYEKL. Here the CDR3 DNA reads TGCGCCAGCAGCCAAGGAACAGGAATTTACAATGAGCAGTTCTTC. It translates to CASSQGTGIYNEQFF.

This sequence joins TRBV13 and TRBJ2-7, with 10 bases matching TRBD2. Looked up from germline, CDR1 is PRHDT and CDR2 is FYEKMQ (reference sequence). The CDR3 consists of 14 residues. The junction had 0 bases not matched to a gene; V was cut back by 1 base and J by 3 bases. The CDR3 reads CASSLASGGYEQYF. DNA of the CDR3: TGTGCCAGCAGCTTAGCTAGCGGGGGCTACGAGCAGTACTTC. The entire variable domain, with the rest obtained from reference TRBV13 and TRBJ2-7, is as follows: AAGVIQSPRHLIKEKRETATLKCYPIPRHDTVYWYQQGPGQDPQFLISFYEKMQSDKGSIPDRFSAQQFSDYHSELNMSSLELGDSALYFCASSLASGGYEQYFGPGTRLTVT.

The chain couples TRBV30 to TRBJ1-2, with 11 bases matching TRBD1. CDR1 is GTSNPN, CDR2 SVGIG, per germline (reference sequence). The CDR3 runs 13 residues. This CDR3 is CALRGQGEDGYTF. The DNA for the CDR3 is TGTGCTCTCCGGGGACAGGGGGAAGATGGCTACACCTTC.

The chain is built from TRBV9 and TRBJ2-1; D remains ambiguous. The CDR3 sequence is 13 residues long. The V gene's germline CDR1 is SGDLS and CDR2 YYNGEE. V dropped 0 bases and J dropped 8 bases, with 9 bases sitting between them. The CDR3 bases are TGTGCCAGCAGCGTAGCGGGTTTCTATGAGCAGTTCTTC. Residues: CASSVAGFYEQFF.

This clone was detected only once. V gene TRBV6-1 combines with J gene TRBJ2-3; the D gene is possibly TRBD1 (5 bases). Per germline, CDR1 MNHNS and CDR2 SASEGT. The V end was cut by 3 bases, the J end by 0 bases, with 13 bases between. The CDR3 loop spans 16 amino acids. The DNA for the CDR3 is TGTGCCAGCAGTGAGGGGCTAGGTTCTAGCACAGATACGCAGTATTTT. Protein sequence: CASSEGLGSSTDTQYF.

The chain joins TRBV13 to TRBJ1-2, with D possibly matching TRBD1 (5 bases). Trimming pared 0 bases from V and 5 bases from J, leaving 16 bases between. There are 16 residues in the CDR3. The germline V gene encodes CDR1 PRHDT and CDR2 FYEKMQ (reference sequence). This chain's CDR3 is CASSLGRRQGPYGYTF. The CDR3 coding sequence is TGTGCCAGCAGCTTAGGCCGGCGGCAGGGCCCTTATGGCTACACCTTC.

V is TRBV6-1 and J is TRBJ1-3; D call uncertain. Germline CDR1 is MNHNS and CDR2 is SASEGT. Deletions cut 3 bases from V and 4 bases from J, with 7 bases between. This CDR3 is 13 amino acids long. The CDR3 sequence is CASSDGPGNTIYF. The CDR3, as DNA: TGTGCCAGCAGTGATGGCCCGGGAAACACCATATATTTT.

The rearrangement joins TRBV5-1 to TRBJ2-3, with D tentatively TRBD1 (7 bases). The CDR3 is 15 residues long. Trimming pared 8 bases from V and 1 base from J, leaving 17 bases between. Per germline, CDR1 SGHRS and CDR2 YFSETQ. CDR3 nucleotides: TGCGCCAGTCGGCTTCAGGGGGGTGGCACAGATACGCAGTATTTT. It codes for CASRLQGGGTDTQYF.

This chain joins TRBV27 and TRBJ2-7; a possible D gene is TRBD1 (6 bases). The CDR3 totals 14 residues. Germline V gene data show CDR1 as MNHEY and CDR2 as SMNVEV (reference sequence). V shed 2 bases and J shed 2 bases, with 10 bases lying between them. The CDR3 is CASSLGTQAYEQYF. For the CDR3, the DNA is TGTGCCAGCAGTTTAGGGACACAAGCCTACGAGCAGTACTTC.

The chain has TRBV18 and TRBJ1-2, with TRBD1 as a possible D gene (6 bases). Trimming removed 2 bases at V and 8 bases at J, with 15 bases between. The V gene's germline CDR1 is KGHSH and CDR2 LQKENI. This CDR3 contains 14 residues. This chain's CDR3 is CASSPGTGIGGYTF. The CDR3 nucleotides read TGTGCCAGCTCACCAGGCACAGGGATAGGGGGCTACACCTTC.

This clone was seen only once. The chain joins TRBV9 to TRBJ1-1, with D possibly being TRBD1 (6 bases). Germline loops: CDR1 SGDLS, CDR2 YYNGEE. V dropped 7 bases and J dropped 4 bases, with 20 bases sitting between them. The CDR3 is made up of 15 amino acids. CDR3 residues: CASCPGDGRITEAFF. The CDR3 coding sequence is TGTGCCAGCTGCCCAGGGGACGGAAGGATCACTGAAGCTTTCTTT.

CDR3: CASSFGTGPTYEQYF. The CDR3 nucleotides read TGTGCCAGCAGCTTTGGGACAGGACCTACCTACGAGCAGTACTTC. This chain links TRBV7-9 with TRBJ2-7, with TRBD1 identical over 8 bases. Germline CDR1 reads SEHNR; CDR2 reads FQNEAQ (reference sequence). The CDR3 sequence is 15 residues long. V lost 3 bases and J lost 2; bases outside the gene matches: 6.

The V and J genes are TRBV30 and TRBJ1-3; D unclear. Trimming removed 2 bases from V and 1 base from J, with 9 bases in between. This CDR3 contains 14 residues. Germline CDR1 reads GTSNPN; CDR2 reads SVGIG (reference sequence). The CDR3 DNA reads TGTGCCTGGAGTTCCGGGGTATCTGGAAACACCATATATTTT. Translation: CAWSSGVSGNTIYF. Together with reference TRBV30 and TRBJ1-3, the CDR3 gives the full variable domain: SQTIHQWPATLVQPVGSPLSLECTVEGTSNPNLYWYRQAAGRGLQLLFYSVGIGQISSEVPQNLSASRPQDRQFILSSKKLLLSDSGFYLCAWSSGVSGNTIYFGEGSWLTVV.